The 19 T cell receptor beta chains below were found in one sample sequenced in a study of PD-1 blockade in classical Hodgkin lymphoma (dated by TCRdb to the early 2020s). The time point label, read with the paper, signifies: cycle 1 day 1 (C1D1), immediately before nivolumab initiation. Every trial patient had relapsed after autologous stem cell transplantation, and cohorts A, B and C differed in prior brentuximab vedotin exposure. The library was built by means of the immunoSEQ multiplex PCR assay. TCRdb holds this immuneACCESS table with in-frame rearrangements only. Some clones are missing; in checked studies, unresolved V genes explain under half, and the rest has no known cause. The sample table contains roughly 50,000 clones; only one count was recorded for over 70% of them. The ten largest make up 15% to 20% of the sample. The input for sequencing was peripheral blood mononuclear cells (PBMCs), taken at baseline. These receptors were collected from a human donor with classical Hodgkin lymphoma.

V and J are TRBV19 and TRBJ2-1, with D possibly TRBD2 on 5 matching bases. The germline V gene has CDR1 LNHDA and CDR2 SQIVND (reference sequence). The ends were cut back, 2 bases at V and 7 bases at J, with 15 bases in the middle. The CDR3 spans 15 residues. CDR3 residues: CASSIKKTGGNEQFF. CDR3 DNA sequence: TGTGCCAGTAGTATAAAGAAGACTGGAGGAAATGAGCAGTTCTTC.

The chain couples TRBV7-8 to TRBJ2-2; possibly TRBD1 for D (5 bases). Trimming left V 4 bases short and J 4 bases short, with 13 bases between. There are 15 residues in the CDR3. Germline CDR1 SGHVS, CDR2 FQNEAQ. The CDR3: CASSSQTVFTGELFF. The DNA of the CDR3 is TGTGCCAGCAGCTCACAGACAGTGTTCACCGGGGAGCTGTTTTTT.

In DNA form, the CDR3 reads TGTGCCTGGGAGCCCCTAGCGGGAGCATACAATGAGCAGTTCTTC. Its translation is CAWEPLAGAYNEQFF. V and J are TRBV30 and TRBJ2-1; 10 bases align to TRBD2. The J segment lost 4 bases and the V segment lost 5 bases, leaving 8 bases of the junction unmatched. CDR3 length: 15 residues. Germline assignment: CDR1 GTSNPN and CDR2 SVGIG (reference sequence).

V and J are TRBV29-1 and TRBJ1-2; D may be TRBD1 (6 bases). The CDR3 runs to 11 residues. Between the trimmed V and J ends, which lost 7 bases and 5 bases, there was a span of 11 bases. Germline loops: CDR1 SQVTM, CDR2 ANQGSEA. CDR3 sequence: CSDTQGYGYTF. In DNA, the CDR3 is TGCAGCGACACACAGGGTTATGGCTACACCTTC. Together with reference TRBV29-1 and TRBJ1-2, the CDR3 gives the full variable domain: SAVISQKPSRDICQRGTSLTIQCQVDSQVTMMFWYRQQPGQSLTLIATANQGSEATYESGFVIDKFPISRPNLTFSTLTVSNMSPEDSSIYLCSDTQGYGYTFGSGTRLTVV.

J is TRBJ2-5 and V is TRBV29-1, with 7 bases that match TRBD1. CDR1 is SQVTM, CDR2 ANQGSEA, per germline. The CDR3 consists of 14 residues. J gave up 2 bases and V 3 bases, and 6 bases lay outside the gene matches. DNA for the CDR3: TGCAGCGTTGATCTTACAGGGGTTCAAGAGACCCAGTACTTC. This translates into CSVDLTGVQETQYF.

The chain carries TRBV7-9 and TRBJ2-1; D perhaps matches TRBD2 (5 bases). The CDR3 runs to 16 residues. Germline CDR1 and CDR2: SEHNR and FQNEAQ (reference sequence). V was pared by 1 base and J by 8 bases, with 18 bases between. The CDR3 spells CASSLVVGALVDEQFF. Here the CDR3 DNA reads TGTGCCAGCAGCTTAGTTGTGGGAGCTCTCGTCGATGAGCAGTTCTTC.

The chain has TRBV5-4 and TRBJ1-1, with D tentatively TRBD1 (5 bases). This CDR3 has 13 amino acids. Germline values: CDR1 SGHNT, CDR2 YYREEE (reference sequence). V lost 5 bases and J 1 base, leaving 9 bases between the germline ends. CDR3 sequence: CASRGTGNTEAFF. The CDR3 DNA is TGTGCCAGCAGGGGGACGGGGAACACTGAAGCTTTCTTT.

The CDR3 bases are TGTGCCAGCACCTTGGGAGGGATCGGGACCGGGGAGCTGTTTTTT. Its protein is CASTLGGIGTGELFF. The chain couples TRBV27 to TRBJ2-2; 7 bases are shared with TRBD2. The CDR3 loop spans 15 amino acids. Germline V CDR1 and CDR2: MNHEY, SMNVEV (reference sequence). V gave up 7 bases and J gave up 5 bases; unmatched junction bases: 10.

In its sample, this clone was seen a few times. This chain uses TRBV19 with TRBJ2-7; tentatively, D is TRBD2 (6 bases). The germline V and J ends were trimmed by 5 bases and 5 bases, with 16 bases remaining between them. The CDR3 is 14 residues long. Germline assignment: CDR1 LNHDA and CDR2 SQIVND (reference sequence). The CDR3 nucleotides read TGTGCCAGTAGTTCCCTGGGGGGAAGGAACGAGCAGTACTTC. Translating it yields CASSSLGGRNEQYF.

CDR3 in amino acids: CAWTGTSTKNEQFF. CDR3 DNA sequence: TGTGCCTGGACCGGGACTAGCACGAAAAATGAGCAGTTCTTC. This chain connects TRBV30 to TRBJ2-1, with TRBD2 identical over 9 bases. V was clipped by 4 bases and J by 7 bases; unmatched bases: 8. Germline CDR1 and CDR2: GTSNPN and SVGIG (reference sequence). CDR3 size: 14 residues.

The chain couples TRBV6-4 to TRBJ2-1; the match to TRBD2 covers 7 bases. V was pared by 3 bases and J by 1 base, with 3 bases of the junction left unmatched. This CDR3 has 15 amino acids. Germline V gene lookup returns CDR1 MRHNA and CDR2 SNTAGT. The CDR3 sequence is CASSEGEGSYNEQFF. The CDR3 bases are TGTGCCAGCAGTGAGGGGGAGGGGTCCTACAATGAGCAGTTCTTC.

The chain carries TRBV10-3 and TRBJ2-1; no clear D. The CDR3 sequence is 13 residues long. Trimming removed 4 bases at V and 2 bases at J, with 6 bases between. Germline V gene data show CDR1 as ENHRY and CDR2 as SYGVKD. The CDR3 loop is CAISVLAYNEQFF. The CDR3 DNA reads TGTGCCATCAGTGTTTTGGCCTACAATGAGCAGTTCTTC.

The chain recombines TRBV2 with TRBJ2-5; no clear D. The CDR3 runs 14 residues. Trimming cost V 8 bases and J 1 base, with 14 bases left between them. Germline lookup yields CDR1 SNHLY and CDR2 FYNNEI. This chain's CDR3 is CASGLGNSQETQYF. As DNA, the CDR3 is TGTGCCAGCGGATTGGGGAACTCCCAAGAGACCCAGTACTTC. Based on the CDR3 plus reference TRBV2 and TRBJ2-5, the full variable domain is EPEVTQTPSHQVTQMGQEVILRCVPISNHLYFYWYRQILGQKVEFLVSFYNNEISEKSEIFDDQFSVERPDGSNFTLKIRSTKLEDSAMYFCASGLGNSQETQYFGPGTRLLVL.

This chain links TRBV27 with TRBJ2-1; D might be TRBD2 (5 bases). In germline, CDR1 is MNHEY, CDR2 SMNVEV (reference sequence). CDR3 length: 12 residues. Trimming removed 6 bases at V and 10 bases at J, with 13 bases between. The CDR3 spells CASSSRSGEQFF. In nucleotides, the CDR3 is TGTGCCAGCAGCTCGAGGAGCGGAGAGCAGTTCTTC.

This clone has a handful of counts. The chain combines TRBV5-1 with TRBJ1-5; perhaps TRBD1 as D (5 bases). Between the trimmed V and J ends, which lost 10 bases and 3 bases, there was a span of 17 bases. Germline V CDR1 and CDR2: SGHRS, YFSETQ. The CDR3 length is 14 residues. The DNA for the CDR3 is TGCGCCGGACGGCCGGAGGGGCTCAATCAGCCCCAGCATTTT. It translates to CAGRPEGLNQPQHF.

This chain joins TRBV27 and TRBJ1-1; a weak D match, TRBD1 (5 bases). The CDR3 extends over 16 amino acids. Per germline, CDR1 MNHEY and CDR2 SMNVEV (reference sequence). V was pared by 7 bases and J by 2 bases, with 20 bases between. The CDR3 DNA is TGTGCCAGCAAACGACAGTGGCAAGGGATTAACACTGAAGCTTTCTTT. Translation: CASKRQWQGINTEAFF.

The chain recombines TRBV10-3 with TRBJ1-1; a possible D gene is TRBD1 (5 bases). The CDR3 sequence is 13 residues long. Germline V gives CDR1 ENHRY, CDR2 SYGVKD. V lost 7 bases to trimming and J lost 1 base, with 10 bases between them. CDR3 residues: CAIINQGNTEAFF. CDR3 nucleotide sequence: TGTGCCATCATCAACCAGGGGAACACTGAAGCTTTCTTT.

The chain joins TRBV5-1 to TRBJ1-1; 7 bases fit TRBD1. CDR1 and CDR2 from the germline V gene are SGHRS and YFSETQ. V trimming: 4 bases; J trimming: 3 bases; junction bases outside the gene matches: 12. This CDR3 is built from 16 residues. CDR3 in DNA: TGCGCCAGCAGCCCATTACGATACAGGGGCCACACTGAAGCTTTCTTT. Its protein is CASSPLRYRGHTEAFF.

The J gene is TRBJ2-1, the V gene TRBV2, with D possibly TRBD2 on 6 matching bases. Germline CDR1 and CDR2: SNHLY and FYNNEI. V was cut by 4 bases and J by 4 bases, with 8 bases left in between. The CDR3 spans 13 residues. In nucleotides, the CDR3 is TGTGCCAGCAGTGCGGGAGCGTACAATGAGCAGTTCTTC. Its translation is CASSAGAYNEQFF.